The 30 T cell receptor beta chains below were found in one sample sequenced in a study of blood T cell repertoires in COVID-19. This table comes from immunoSEQ multiplex PCR, and its TCRdb copy is limited to in-frame clones, with some not included. The sample has some 110,000 clones; 80% to 90% are singletons. Input material: peripheral blood. These receptors came from a man aged 35-49 years with acute or convalescent COVID-19.

This clone was seen just once. The chain is built from TRBV4-2 and TRBJ1-5; D unclear. Germline values: CDR1 LGHNA, CDR2 YNFKEQ. With 0 bases removed from V and 7 bases from J, the gap between germline ends came to 13 bases. The CDR3 has 15 residues. The CDR3 loop reads CASSQDPWASQPQHF. CDR3 DNA sequence: TGTGCCAGCAGCCAAGATCCGTGGGCCTCGCAGCCCCAGCATTTT.

The V gene is TRBV7-2, the J gene TRBJ1-4, with 10 positions matching TRBD1. Germline CDR1 is SGHTA and CDR2 is FQGNSA. The CDR3 is made up of 16 amino acids. V lost 1 base, J lost 4 bases, and 3 bases stayed unmatched. The CDR3 DNA is TGTGCCAGCAGCTTAGATGGGACAGGGGTTAATGAAAAACTGTTTTTT. Amino acids: CASSLDGTGVNEKLFF.

The chain recombines TRBV6-5 with TRBJ2-1, with 7 bases fitting TRBD1. CDR1 and CDR2 from the germline V gene are MNHEY and SVGAGI. The CDR3 runs 15 residues. The ends lost 6 bases at V and 2 bases at J; junction bases unmatched: 7. CDR3 amino acids: CASSRDRDPYNEQFF. The CDR3 bases are TGTGCCAGCAGCCGCGACAGGGACCCCTACAATGAGCAGTTCTTC.

This clone was recorded once. This sequence joins TRBV6-5 and TRBJ2-6; D unresolved. Germline loops: CDR1 MNHEY, CDR2 SVGAGI. Between the trimmed V and J ends, which lost 2 bases and 2 bases, there was a span of 10 bases. CDR3 size: 16 residues. This CDR3 is CASSYQTSPGANVLTF. Here the CDR3 DNA reads TGTGCCAGCAGTTACCAGACTTCTCCTGGGGCCAACGTCCTGACTTTC.

This rearrangement joins TRBV30 to TRBJ2-1; 9 bases agree with TRBD2. Trimming at V came to 4 bases and at J to 7 bases, leaving 14 bases not matched to a gene. Germline V gene lookup returns CDR1 GTSNPN and CDR2 SVGIG (reference sequence). The CDR3 has 16 residues. The CDR3 sequence is CAWNAVREGGSNEQFF. The CDR3 DNA is TGTGCCTGGAACGCTGTGCGGGAGGGAGGTAGTAATGAGCAGTTCTTC.

Worth noting for this clone: The sample contains more than one DNA sequence encoding this CDR3. The rearrangement links TRBV25-1 to TRBJ2-5, with TRBD1 matching 11 bases. Per germline, CDR1 MGHDK and CDR2 SYGVNS. This CDR3 comprises 15 residues. Losses at the gene ends were 4 bases for V and 5 bases for J; bases not matched to a gene: 6. The CDR3, as DNA: TGTGCCAGCAGTGGGGGACAGGGGGTAAGGGAGACCCAGTACTTC. Its protein product is CASSGGQGVRETQYF.

For the CDR3, the DNA is TGTGCCAGTAGTATAACAGCTTCCTACGAGCAGTACTTC. It encodes CASSITASYEQYF. V is TRBV19 and J is TRBJ2-7; D remains unclear. CDR1 LNHDA and CDR2 SQIVND come from the germline V gene (reference sequence). The CDR3 loop spans 13 amino acids. V lost 2 bases and J 1 base, leaving 6 bases between the germline ends.

The rearrangement links TRBV10-3 to TRBJ1-3; D not resolved. Germline values: CDR1 ENHRY, CDR2 SYGVKD. The CDR3 loop spans 13 amino acids. V was shortened by 1 base and J by 4 bases, with 5 bases between the two germline ends. CDR3 in amino acids: CAISEFSGNTIYF. The CDR3 DNA reads TGTGCCATCAGTGAGTTCTCCGGAAACACCATATATTTT.

This chain joins TRBV6-1 and TRBJ2-3; the D gene is possibly TRBD1 (6 bases). This CDR3 is built from 14 residues. V gave up 3 bases and J gave up 4 bases, with 11 bases separating them. The germline V gene encodes CDR1 MNHNS and CDR2 SASEGT. The chain's CDR3 is CASSELGQADTQYF. DNA of the CDR3: TGTGCCAGCAGTGAGTTGGGACAAGCAGATACGCAGTATTTT.

The chain uses TRBV9 and TRBJ1-2; D not certain. This CDR3 has 14 amino acids. Between the trimmed V and J ends, which lost 0 bases and 4 bases, there was a span of 10 bases. Per the germline V gene, CDR1 is SGDLS and CDR2 is YYNGEE. CDR3 coding DNA: TGTGCCAGCAGCGTAGGTTTCACTTCCTATGGCTACACCTTC. Residues: CASSVGFTSYGYTF. The entire variable domain, with the rest obtained from reference TRBV9 and TRBJ1-2, is as follows: DSGVTQTPKHLITATGQRVTLRCSPRSGDLSVYWYQQSLDQGLQFLIQYYNGEERAKGNILERFSAQQFPDLHSELNLSSLELGDSALYFCASSVGFTSYGYTFGSGTRLTVV.

The CDR3 sequence is CASSSLMGQGGSYEQYF. The CDR3 region has the DNA TGTGCCAGCAGCTCGCTAATGGGACAGGGTGGTAGCTACGAGCAGTACTTC. This chain connects TRBV7-9 to TRBJ2-7, with 9 bases fitting TRBD1. The V gene's germline CDR1 is SEHNR and CDR2 FQNEAQ (reference sequence). This CDR3 is 17 amino acids long. Trimming took 4 bases from V and 3 from J; bases not matched to a gene: 13.

This clone was detected a few times. The chain carries TRBV6-1 and TRBJ2-1, with TRBD2 identical over 8 bases. This CDR3 is 14 amino acids long. The J segment lost 4 bases and the V segment lost 1 base, leaving 0 bases of the junction unmatched. Germline CDR1 is MNHNS and CDR2 is SASEGT. The CDR3 DNA reads TGTGCCAGCAGTGAAGTAGCGGGGTACAATGAGCAGTTCTTC. Its translation is CASSEVAGYNEQFF.

The chain uses TRBV7-2 and TRBJ2-1, with D perhaps TRBD1 (6 bases). This CDR3 region has 15 residues. The germline CDR1 and CDR2 sequences are SGHTA and FQGNSA. Trimming shortened V by 5 bases and J by 2 bases, and 13 bases separated the two germline ends. In DNA, the CDR3 is TGTGCCAGCAGCCACCAGGGGATCCCCTACAATGAGCAGTTCTTC. Its protein product is CASSHQGIPYNEQFF.

This clone is a singleton in its sample. The chain combines TRBV28 with TRBJ2-3; D gene unclear. CDR3 length: 14 amino acids. Trimming left V 3 bases short and J 6 bases short, with 13 bases between. Per germline, CDR1 MDHEN and CDR2 SYDVKM. CDR3 region: CASSFPARLDTQYF. CDR3 sequence (DNA): TGTGCCAGCAGTTTCCCCGCGCGGCTGGATACGCAGTATTTT. Full variable domain (rest looked up from reference TRBV28 and TRBJ2-3): DVKVTQSSRYLVKRTGEKVFLECVQDMDHENMFWYRQDPGLGLRLIYFSYDVKMKEKGDIPEGYSVSREKKERFSLILESASTNQTSMYLCASSFPARLDTQYFGPGTRLTVL.

The rearrangement joins TRBV18 to TRBJ2-7, with D perhaps TRBD1 (7 bases). V lost 3 bases and J 5 bases, leaving 20 bases between the germline ends. The V gene's germline CDR1 is KGHSH and CDR2 LQKENI. CDR3 length: 16 residues. CDR3 region: CASSPSRQGGMNEQYF. CDR3 bases: TGTGCCAGCTCACCTTCTAGGCAGGGGGGAATGAACGAGCAGTACTTC. Looking up the rest from reference TRBV18 and TRBJ2-7 gives the full variable domain: NAGVMQNPRHLVRRRGQEARLRCSPMKGHSHVYWYRQLPEEGLKFMVYLQKENIIDESGMPKERFSAEFPKEGPSILRIQQVVRGDSAAYFCASSPSRQGGMNEQYFGPGTRLTVT.

This clone showed up just a few times. V gene TRBV6-5 combines with J gene TRBJ1-1, with TRBD1 matching over 7 bases. J lost 5 bases, V lost 2 bases, and 8 bases had no gene match. The CDR3 extends over 15 amino acids. Germline values: CDR1 MNHEY, CDR2 SVGAGI. CDR3 sequence reads: CASSYPDRGRTEAFF. In DNA form, the CDR3 reads TGTGCCAGCAGTTACCCCGATAGGGGGCGTACTGAAGCTTTCTTT.

V gene TRBV7-9 combines with J gene TRBJ1-4, with 8 bases identical to TRBD1. Germline V gene sequence: CDR1 SEHNR, CDR2 FQNEAQ (reference sequence). The J segment lost 6 bases and the V segment lost 5 bases, leaving 11 bases of the junction unmatched. This CDR3 contains 16 residues. The CDR3 DNA follows: TGTGCCAGCAGCCGGAGGGCAGGGGGCACCTATGAAAAACTGTTTTTT. Its protein is CASSRRAGGTYEKLFF.

This clone was counted once. The J gene is TRBJ1-2, the V gene TRBV2; possibly TRBD1 for D (5 bases). The CDR3 sequence is 13 residues long. Germline CDR1 is SNHLY and CDR2 is FYNNEI. The V gene lost 2 bases and the J gene lost 2 bases, with 6 bases spanning the gap. The CDR3 DNA reads as TGTGCCAGCAGTGAAAACAGGAACTATGGCTACACCTTC. It encodes CASSENRNYGYTF.

The chain joins TRBV4-3 to TRBJ1-6; 7 bases match TRBD1. Per the germline V gene, CDR1 is LGHNA and CDR2 is YSLEER. After removal of 7 bases from V and 8 bases from J, the junction contained 11 bases not matched to a gene. The CDR3 consists of 15 residues. The CDR3 DNA follows: TGCGCCAGCAACCACCGGGACAGAGTTTATTCACCCCTCCACTTT. Its translation is CASNHRDRVYSPLHF.

The gene calls are TRBV19 and TRBJ1-6; TRBD1 might be the D (5 bases). Per the germline V gene, CDR1 is LNHDA and CDR2 is SQIVND (reference sequence). Trimming took 4 bases from V and 9 from J, leaving 25 bases between them. This CDR3 is built from 18 residues. The CDR3 DNA is TGTGCCAGTAGTACGAACCAATACAGGACACCGTGGGTTTCACCCCTCCACTTT. This sequence encodes CASSTNQYRTPWVSPLHF.

This clone was picked up a small number of times. V is TRBV7-6 and J is TRBJ2-2; TRBD2 matches 9 bases. This CDR3 contains 16 residues. With V trimmed by 5 bases and J by 5 bases, 9 bases remained unmatched. Germline CDR1 is SGHVS and CDR2 is FNYEAQ. The CDR3 DNA reads TGTGCCAGCAGCCGGATTAGCGGGAGAGGGACCGGGGAGCTGTTTTTT. As protein: CASSRISGRGTGELFF.

This clone has just one count. This rearrangement joins TRBV2 to TRBJ2-4; TRBD1 agrees at 7 bases. CDR3 length: 13 residues. The trim removed 4 bases at V and 14 bases at J, leaving 11 bases unmatched. Germline assignment: CDR1 SNHLY and CDR2 FYNNEI. As DNA, the CDR3 is TGTGCCAGCAGTGGGGCACAGGGGCGGTTCGAGTACTTC. Amino acids: CASSGAQGRFEYF.

The chain links TRBV7-9 to TRBJ2-1, with 7 bases identical to TRBD2. V trimming: 5 bases; J trimming: 3 bases; junction bases outside the gene matches: 7. This CDR3 contains 15 residues. In germline, CDR1 is SEHNR, CDR2 FQNEAQ (reference sequence). This CDR3 reads CASSHRAGDYNEQFF. CDR3 nucleotide sequence: TGTGCCAGCAGCCACCGGGCGGGGGACTACAATGAGCAGTTCTTC.

The chain couples TRBV18 to TRBJ1-4; 9 bases are a match to TRBD1. The germline gives CDR1 KGHSH, CDR2 LQKENI. The CDR3 loop spans 16 amino acids. With V trimmed by 7 bases and J by 4 bases, 10 bases remained unmatched. CDR3 residues: CASFPEQGASNEKLFF. In DNA form, the CDR3 reads TGTGCCAGCTTCCCGGAACAGGGGGCGAGTAATGAAAAACTGTTTTTT.

The rearrangement joins TRBV6-5 to TRBJ2-7; 8 bases are shared with TRBD1. CDR3 length equals 14 residues. The J segment lost 6 bases and the V segment lost 2 bases, leaving 6 bases of the junction unmatched. The germline V gene has CDR1 MNHEY and CDR2 SVGAGI. CDR3 nucleotide sequence: TGTGCCAGCAGTTACCGACGGACAGGGCTCGAGCAGTACTTC. This sequence encodes CASSYRRTGLEQYF.

This rearrangement joins TRBV4-2 to TRBJ2-3; 9 bases line up with TRBD2. Germline values: CDR1 LGHNA, CDR2 YNFKEQ. With 1 base clipped from V and 3 bases from J, the junction kept 2 bases outside the gene matches. The CDR3 covers 15 residues. CDR3 DNA: TGTGCCAGCAGCCAAGGGACTAGCGTAACAGATACGCAGTATTTT. Its protein product is CASSQGTSVTDTQYF.

The chain uses TRBV2 and TRBJ1-2; 7 bases align to TRBD1. CDR1 is SNHLY, CDR2 FYNNEI, per germline. Losses at the gene ends were 7 bases for V and 4 bases for J; bases not matched to a gene: 6. CDR3 length equals 13 residues. The CDR3 sequence: CASTPGQRYGYTF. CDR3 nucleotides: TGTGCCAGCACCCCGGGACAGCGCTATGGCTACACCTTC.

A single count supports this clone. This chain joins TRBV27 and TRBJ1-1; TRBD1 matches 9 bases. The CDR3 totals 16 residues. Looked up from germline, CDR1 is MNHEY and CDR2 is SMNVEV (reference sequence). The V and J ends lost 5 bases and 6 bases, in that order; junction bases with no gene match: 13. The CDR3 sequence is CASSKDRDRARAEAFF. As DNA, the CDR3 is TGTGCCAGCAGTAAAGACCGGGACAGGGCGAGGGCTGAAGCTTTCTTT.

The gene calls are TRBV6-2 or TRBV6-3 and TRBJ2-5; perhaps TRBD2 as D (6 bases). CDR3 length equals 12 residues. Deletions cut 4 bases from V and 7 bases from J, with 10 bases between. Germline lookup yields CDR1 MNHEY and CDR2 SVGEGT. As DNA, the CDR3 is TGTGCCAGCAGTTCGGGGGTTGGGACCCAGTACTTC. Amino acid sequence: CASSSGVGTQYF.

This CDR3 reads CASSSTTGPYEQYF. DNA for the CDR3: TGTGCCAGCAGCTCCACGACAGGGCCTTACGAGCAGTACTTC. V gene TRBV7-2 combines with J gene TRBJ2-7; 7 nucleotides agree with TRBD1. CDR3 size: 14 residues. V lost 4 bases, J lost 4 bases, and 7 bases stayed unmatched. Germline V gene data show CDR1 as SGHTA and CDR2 as FQGNSA.